The clone carrying this TCR beta chain was seen repeatedly, ten times or more. The V gene lost 2 bases and the J gene lost 4 bases, with 7 bases spanning the gap. Germline-derived CDR1 and CDR2 are LGHNA and YSLEER. There are 13 residues in the CDR3. Combining a sample-barcoded 5' primer with a J-beta primer mix, a second PCR ran for roughly 7 to 12 cycles. TCRdb reprocessed the 5' RACE reads via MiXCR and lists one record per CDR3 protein. Among approximately 880,000 distinct CDR3 sequences listed, about 44% were seen once. These data originate in a study of blood T cells in healthy people across ages.

The genes are TRBV4-3 and TRBJ2-3; D gene unclear. Sequencing input: blood. This receptor was identified in a man under 40 in good health. CDR3 bases: TGCGCCAGCAGCCAAAACCGCCCAGATACGCAGTATTTT. This encodes CASSQNRPDTQYF.